These T cell receptor beta chains were read from a single sample in a study of response to subunit inactivated influenza vaccine. TCRdb processed the RT-PCR reads anew with MiXCR; each CDR3 protein has one entry. The sample yields hundreds of thousands of distinct CDR3 sequences, more than 11% seen once. Here the sequenced sample was PBMCs from blood, taken around two weeks before vaccination. These receptors originate from a man in his fifties or sixties who received an inactivated influenza vaccine. CDR3s include the opening cysteine and the closing phenylalanine or tryptophan. Fields, in order: V gene, J gene, D gene, clone size, CDR3 protein, CDR3 DNA. The D gene is left open where the match is weak. Rows give clone size only sometimes, using once, few, many, or a class for an expanded clone.

>TRBV20-1|TRBJ2-3|NA|NA
CSARDQGVWTDTQYF
TGCAGTGCTAGAGATCAAGGGGTTTGGACAGATACGCAGTATTTT
>TRBV10-2|TRBJ2-5|NA|many
CASRTGGPLRTQYF
TGCGCCAGCAGGACGGGGGGCCCGTTACGAACCCAGTACTTC
>TRBV5-1|TRBJ1-1|TRBD1|many
CASSPEGAAEAFF
TGCGCCAGCAGCCCGGAGGGGGCTGCTGAAGCTTTCTTT
>TRBV5-4|TRBJ2-7|NA|NA
CASSFQHYEQYF
TGTGCCAGCAGCTTCCAGCACTACGAGCAGTACTTC
>TRBV29-1|TRBJ1-1|NA|NA
CSVEIGNLNTEAFF
TGCAGCGTTGAAATAGGAAATCTGAACACTGAAGCTTTCTTT
>TRBV25-1|TRBJ2-5|NA|NA
CASSKNIQETQYF
TGTGCCAGCAGCAAAAACATCCAAGAGACCCAGTACTTC
>TRBV4-3|TRBJ1-4|NA|NA
CASSQEGREGEKLFF
TGCGCCAGCAGCCAAGAGGGCAGGGAAGGAGAAAAACTGTTTTTT
>TRBV7-9|TRBJ2-1|NA|NA
CASSLSLGPGGNEQFF
TGTGCCAGCAGCTTAAGTCTTGGCCCCGGAGGGAATGAGCAGTTCTTC
>TRBV28|TRBJ1-1|NA|many
CASPGRAEVTEAFF
TGTGCCAGCCCGGGGAGGGCAGAGGTCACTGAAGCTTTCTTT
>TRBV12-3/TRBV12-4|TRBJ2-2|TRBD2|many
CASSSLGGLAGRELFF
TGTGCCAGCAGTTCCCTGGGGGGACTAGCGGGAAGGGAGCTGTTTTTT
>TRBV20-1|TRBJ2-1|TRBD2|NA
CSAEGLAGGTSSYNEQFF
TGCAGTGCCGAAGGACTAGCGGGAGGGACCAGCTCCTACAATGAGCAGTTCTTC
>TRBV6-2/TRBV6-3|TRBJ2-6|TRBD1|few
CASSYPIPGQGVGANVLTF
TGTGCCAGCAGTTACCCGATTCCGGGACAGGGGGTCGGGGCCAACGTCCTGACTTTC
>TRBV20-1|TRBJ1-1|TRBD1|NA
CSAREDRGRVEAFF
TGCAGTGCTAGAGAGGACAGGGGGCGTGTTGAAGCTTTCTTT
>TRBV10-1|TRBJ2-1|NA|NA
CASSEPRAFF
TGCGCCAGCAGTGAGCCCCGGGCGTTCTTC
>TRBV6-1|TRBJ2-3|NA|NA
CASSVGLTDTQYF
TGTGCCAGCAGTGTAGGGCTCACAGATACGCAGTATTTT
>TRBV28|TRBJ1-5|NA|few
CASSLGEGIGAPQHF
TGTGCCAGCAGTTTGGGGGAGGGGATAGGTGCGCCCCAGCATTTT
>TRBV5-1|TRBJ2-1|TRBD2|few
CASSPGLAGGILYNEQFF
TGCGCCAGCAGCCCGGGACTAGCGGGAGGGATACTCTACAATGAGCAGTTCTTC
>TRBV3-1|TRBJ2-1|TRBD2|few
CASSYTSGSRCEQFF
TGTGCCAGCAGCTACACTAGCGGGAGCCGGTGTGAGCAGTTCTTC
>TRBV12-3/TRBV12-4|TRBJ2-7|NA|many
CASSLAQGPYEQYF
TGTGCCAGCAGTTTGGCCCAGGGTCCCTACGAGCAGTACTTC
>TRBV11-1|TRBJ2-2|NA|NA
CASSDSATGELFF
TGTGCCAGCAGCGATTCAGCTACCGGGGAGCTGTTTTTT